This TCR beta chain appears in the sequencing data of a study of cytomegalovirus exposure and HLA in healthy donors. This CDR3 spans 14 amino acids. V lost 6 bases, J lost 7 bases, and 8 bases stayed unmatched. Germline values: CDR1 MNHEY, CDR2 SVGAGI. PCR employed 60 Vbeta and 13 Jbeta primers. Profiled with immunoSEQ multiplex PCR; TCRdb holds only in-frame clones, not every one. The sample lists 150,000 to 200,000 clones; approximately 71% were seen once. With regard to this clone: The antigen is not known.

Study-level results: Later genetic work tied a missense DCLRE1C variant to beta-chain V and J trimming.

Sample: PBMCs. The TCR sequence derives from a man aged 45 to 65 in good health and CMV-seronegative. The chain carries TRBV6-5 and TRBJ2-1, with 8 bases fitting TRBD1. The CDR3 sequence: CASSPGQVGNEQFF. In DNA form, the CDR3 reads TGTGCCAGCAGCCCGGGACAGGTCGGGAATGAGCAGTTCTTC.